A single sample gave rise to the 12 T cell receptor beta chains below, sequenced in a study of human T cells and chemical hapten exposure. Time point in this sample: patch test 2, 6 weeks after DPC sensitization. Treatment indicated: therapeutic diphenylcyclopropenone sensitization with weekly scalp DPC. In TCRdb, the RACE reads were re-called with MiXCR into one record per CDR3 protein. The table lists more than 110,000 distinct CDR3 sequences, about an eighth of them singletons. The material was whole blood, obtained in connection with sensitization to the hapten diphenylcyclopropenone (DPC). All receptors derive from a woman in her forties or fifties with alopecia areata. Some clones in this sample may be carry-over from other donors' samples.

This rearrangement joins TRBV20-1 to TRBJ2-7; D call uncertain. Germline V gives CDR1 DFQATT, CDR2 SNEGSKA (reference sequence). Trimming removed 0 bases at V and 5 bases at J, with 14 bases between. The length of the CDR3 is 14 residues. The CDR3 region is CSARDPSGLDEQYF. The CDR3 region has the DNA TGCAGTGCTAGAGATCCTTCGGGTCTGGACGAGCAGTACTTC.

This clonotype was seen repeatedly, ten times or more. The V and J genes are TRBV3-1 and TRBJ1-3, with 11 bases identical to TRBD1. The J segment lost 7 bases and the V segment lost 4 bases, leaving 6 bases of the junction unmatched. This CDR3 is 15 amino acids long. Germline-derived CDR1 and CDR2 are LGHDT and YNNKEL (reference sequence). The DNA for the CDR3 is TGTGCCAGCAGCCCCGGGACAGGGGGACGTAACACCATATATTTT. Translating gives CASSPGTGGRNTIYF.

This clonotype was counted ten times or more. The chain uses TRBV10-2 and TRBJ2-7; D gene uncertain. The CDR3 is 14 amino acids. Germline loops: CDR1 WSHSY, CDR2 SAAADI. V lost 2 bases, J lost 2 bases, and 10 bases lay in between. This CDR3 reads CASSEDVGPYEQYF. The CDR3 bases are TGCGCCAGCAGTGAGGACGTAGGGCCCTACGAGCAGTACTTC.

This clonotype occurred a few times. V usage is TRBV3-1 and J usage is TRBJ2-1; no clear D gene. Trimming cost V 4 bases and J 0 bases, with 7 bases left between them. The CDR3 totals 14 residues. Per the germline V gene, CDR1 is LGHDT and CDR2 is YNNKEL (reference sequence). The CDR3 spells CASSPELSYNEQFF. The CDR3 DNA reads TGTGCCAGCAGCCCTGAACTCTCCTACAATGAGCAGTTCTTC.

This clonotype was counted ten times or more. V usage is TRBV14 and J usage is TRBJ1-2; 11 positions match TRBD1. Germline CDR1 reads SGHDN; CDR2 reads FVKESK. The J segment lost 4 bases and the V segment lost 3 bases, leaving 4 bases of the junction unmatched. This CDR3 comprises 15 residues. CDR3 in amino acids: CASSQRDRGAYGYTF. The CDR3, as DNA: TGTGCCAGCAGCCAGCGGGACAGGGGGGCCTATGGCTACACCTTC.

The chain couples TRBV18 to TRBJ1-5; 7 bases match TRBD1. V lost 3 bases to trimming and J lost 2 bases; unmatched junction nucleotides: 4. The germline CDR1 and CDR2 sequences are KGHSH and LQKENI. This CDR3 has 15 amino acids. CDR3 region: CASSPPGTGNQPQHF. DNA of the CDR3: TGTGCCAGCTCACCTCCCGGGACAGGCAATCAGCCCCAGCATTTT.

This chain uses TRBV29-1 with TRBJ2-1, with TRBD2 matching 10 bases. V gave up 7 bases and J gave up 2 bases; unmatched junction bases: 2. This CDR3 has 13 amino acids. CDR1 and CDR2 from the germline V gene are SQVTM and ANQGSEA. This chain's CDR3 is CSGLAGAYNEQFF. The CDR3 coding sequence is TGCAGCGGGCTAGCGGGAGCCTACAATGAGCAGTTCTTC.

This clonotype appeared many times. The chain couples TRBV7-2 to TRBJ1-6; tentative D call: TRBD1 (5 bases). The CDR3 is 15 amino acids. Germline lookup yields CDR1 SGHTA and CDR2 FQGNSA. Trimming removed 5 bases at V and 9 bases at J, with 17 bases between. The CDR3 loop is CASSRDRGEGSPLHF. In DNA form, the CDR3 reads TGTGCCAGCAGCCGTGACAGAGGGGAGGGTTCACCCCTCCACTTT.

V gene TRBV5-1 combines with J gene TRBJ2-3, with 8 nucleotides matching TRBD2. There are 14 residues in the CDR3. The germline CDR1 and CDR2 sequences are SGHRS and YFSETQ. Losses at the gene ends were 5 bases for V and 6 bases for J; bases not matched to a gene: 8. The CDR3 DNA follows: TGCGCCAGCAGTAGCGGGAAAGTTAGGGATACGCAGTATTTT. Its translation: CASSSGKVRDTQYF.

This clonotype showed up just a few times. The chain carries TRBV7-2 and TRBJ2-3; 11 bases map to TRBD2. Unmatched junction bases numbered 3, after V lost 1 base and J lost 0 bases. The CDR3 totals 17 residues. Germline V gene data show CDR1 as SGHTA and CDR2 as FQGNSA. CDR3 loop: CASSLVTSGVSTDTQYF. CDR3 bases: TGTGCCAGCAGCTTAGTGACTAGCGGGGTTAGCACAGATACGCAGTATTTT.

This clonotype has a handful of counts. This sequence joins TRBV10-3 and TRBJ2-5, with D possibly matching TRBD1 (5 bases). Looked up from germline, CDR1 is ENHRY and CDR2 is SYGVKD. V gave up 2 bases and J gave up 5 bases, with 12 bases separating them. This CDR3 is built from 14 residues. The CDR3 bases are TGTGCCATCAGTGAGGGCCAGGGTGAGGAGACCCAGTACTTC. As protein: CAISEGQGEETQYF.

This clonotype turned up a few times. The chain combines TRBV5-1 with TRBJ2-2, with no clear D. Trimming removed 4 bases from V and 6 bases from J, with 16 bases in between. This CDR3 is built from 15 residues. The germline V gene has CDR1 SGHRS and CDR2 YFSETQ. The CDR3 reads CASSVNRARAGELFF. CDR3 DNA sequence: TGCGCCAGCAGCGTCAACCGGGCCCGTGCCGGGGAGCTGTTTTTT.